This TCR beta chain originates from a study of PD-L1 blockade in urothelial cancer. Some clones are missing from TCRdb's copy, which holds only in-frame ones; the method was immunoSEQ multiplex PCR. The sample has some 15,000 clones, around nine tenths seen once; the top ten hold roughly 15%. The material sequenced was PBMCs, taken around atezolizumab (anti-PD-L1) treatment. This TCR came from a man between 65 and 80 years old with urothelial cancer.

CDR3 residues: CASGWTGHYEQYF. The DNA for the CDR3 is TGTGCTAGTGGGTGGACAGGGCACTACGAGCAGTACTTC. The chain links TRBV12-5 to TRBJ2-7; 8 positions match TRBD1. CDR1 and CDR2 (germline): LGHNT, FRNRAP. The CDR3 spans 13 residues. J was trimmed by 3 bases and V by 6 bases; bases with no gene match: 4. Drawing the rest from reference TRBV12-5 and TRBJ2-7, the complete variable domain is DARVTQTPRHKVTEMGQEVTMRCQPILGHNTVFWYRQTMMQGLELLAYFRNRAPLDDSGMPKDRFSAEMPDATLATLKIQPSEPRDSAVYFCASGWTGHYEQYFGPGTRLTVT.